This T cell receptor (beta chain) was identified in a study of blood T cell repertoires in COVID-19. As for the study in general: Acute-phase and convalescent COVID-19 samples originated in the United States, Italy and Spain.

In the authors' methods: Nucleated cell counts were estimated from reference gene primer amplification. Here immunoSEQ multiplex PCR was the method, and the copy in TCRdb shows in-frame clones only, minus some. Clonal size and the V and J genes are those of that table, whereas D and trimming came from the DNA. The sample contains 25,000 to 35,000 clones, roughly 88% of which appear only once. CDR3 size: 13 residues. V was pared by 6 bases and J by 5 bases, with 5 bases of the junction left unmatched. Looked up from germline, CDR1 is MNHEY and CDR2 is SMNVEV (reference sequence). The chain joins TRBV27 to TRBJ2-5, with 8 bases lining up with TRBD1. The receptor was derived from a human donor in a cohort sampled during active COVID-19. Sequencing was carried out using peripheral blood. The CDR3 sequence: CASSSRGRETQYF. Here the CDR3 DNA reads TGTGCCAGCAGCTCCAGGGGGCGCGAGACCCAGTACTTC.